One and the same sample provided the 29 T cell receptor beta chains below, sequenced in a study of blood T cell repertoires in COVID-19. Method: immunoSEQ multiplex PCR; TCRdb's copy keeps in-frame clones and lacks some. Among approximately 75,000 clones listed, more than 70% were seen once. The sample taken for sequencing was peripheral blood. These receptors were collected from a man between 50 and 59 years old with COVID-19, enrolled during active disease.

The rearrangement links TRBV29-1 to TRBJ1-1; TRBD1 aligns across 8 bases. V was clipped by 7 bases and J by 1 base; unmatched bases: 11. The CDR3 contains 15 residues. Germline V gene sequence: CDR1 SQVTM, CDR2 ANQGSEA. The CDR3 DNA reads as TGCAGCGGCGTTATGCCGGGACAGGCGAACACTGAAGCTTTCTTT. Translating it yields CSGVMPGQANTEAFF.

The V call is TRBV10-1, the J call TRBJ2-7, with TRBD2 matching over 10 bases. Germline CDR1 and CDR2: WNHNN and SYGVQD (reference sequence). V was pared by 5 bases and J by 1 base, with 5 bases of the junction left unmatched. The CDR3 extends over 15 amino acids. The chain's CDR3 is CASSTGTSASYEQYF. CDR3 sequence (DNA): TGCGCCAGCAGTACCGGGACTAGCGCATCCTACGAGCAGTACTTC.

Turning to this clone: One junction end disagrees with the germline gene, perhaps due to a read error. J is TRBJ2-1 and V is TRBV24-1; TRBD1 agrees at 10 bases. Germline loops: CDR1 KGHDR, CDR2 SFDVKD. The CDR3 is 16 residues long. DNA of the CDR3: TGTGCCACCAGTGATTTAGGGGACAGGGGATACATTGAGCAGTTCTTC. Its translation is CATSDLGDRGYIEQFF.

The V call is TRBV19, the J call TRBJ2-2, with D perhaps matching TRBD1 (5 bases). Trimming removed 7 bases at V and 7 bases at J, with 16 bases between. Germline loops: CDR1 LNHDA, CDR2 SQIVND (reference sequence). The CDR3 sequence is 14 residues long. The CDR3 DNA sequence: TGTGCCAGTAAGACACAGGCCCTAGTCGGGGAGCTGTTTTTT. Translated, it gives CASKTQALVGELFF.

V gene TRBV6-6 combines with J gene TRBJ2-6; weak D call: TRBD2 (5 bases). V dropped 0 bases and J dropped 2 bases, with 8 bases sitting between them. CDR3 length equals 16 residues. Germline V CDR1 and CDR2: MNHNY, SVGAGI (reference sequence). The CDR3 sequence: CASSYSFGTGANVLTF. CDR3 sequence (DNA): TGTGCCAGCAGTTACTCGTTCGGGACTGGGGCCAACGTCCTGACTTTC.

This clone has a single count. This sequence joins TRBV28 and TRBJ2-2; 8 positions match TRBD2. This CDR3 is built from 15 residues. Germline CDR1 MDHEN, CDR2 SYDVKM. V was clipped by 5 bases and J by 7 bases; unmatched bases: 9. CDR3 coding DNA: TGTGCCAGCAGTCCCCCGGGACTAGGGAGCGGGGAGCTGTTTTTT. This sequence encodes CASSPPGLGSGELFF.

Here the CDR3 DNA reads TGTGCCAGCAGTCGAGGCCCAGATACGCAGTATTTT. Amino acid sequence: CASSRGPDTQYF. The V call is TRBV9, the J call TRBJ2-3; D remains ambiguous. The CDR3 runs 12 residues. From germline, CDR1 is SGDLS and CDR2 YYNGEE. Trimming pared 5 bases from V and 4 bases from J, leaving 8 bases between.

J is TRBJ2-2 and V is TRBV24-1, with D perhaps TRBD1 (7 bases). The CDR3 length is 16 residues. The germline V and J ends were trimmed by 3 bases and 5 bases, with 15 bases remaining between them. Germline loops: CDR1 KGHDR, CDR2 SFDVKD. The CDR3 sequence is CATSDLQGGKTGELFF. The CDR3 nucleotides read TGTGCCACCAGTGATCTCCAGGGGGGAAAAACCGGGGAGCTGTTTTTT.

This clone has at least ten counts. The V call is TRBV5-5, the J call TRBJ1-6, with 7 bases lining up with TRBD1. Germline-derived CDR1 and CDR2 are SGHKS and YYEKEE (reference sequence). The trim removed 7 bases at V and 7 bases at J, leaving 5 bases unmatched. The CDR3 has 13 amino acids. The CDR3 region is CASAGTANSPLHF. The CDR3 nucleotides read TGTGCCAGCGCAGGGACAGCCAATTCACCCCTCCACTTT.

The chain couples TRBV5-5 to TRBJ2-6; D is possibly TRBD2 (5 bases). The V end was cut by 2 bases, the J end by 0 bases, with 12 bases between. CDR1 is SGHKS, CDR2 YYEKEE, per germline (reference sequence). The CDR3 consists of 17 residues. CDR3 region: CASSFDYLVSGANVLTF. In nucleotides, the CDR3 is TGTGCCAGCAGCTTCGACTACTTAGTCTCTGGGGCCAACGTCCTGACTTTC.

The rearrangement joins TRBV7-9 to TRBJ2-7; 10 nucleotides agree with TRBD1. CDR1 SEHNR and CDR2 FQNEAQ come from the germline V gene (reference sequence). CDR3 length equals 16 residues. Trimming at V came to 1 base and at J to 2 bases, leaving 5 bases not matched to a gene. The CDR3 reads CASSLGGQGSAYEQYF. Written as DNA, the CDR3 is TGTGCCAGCAGCTTAGGGGGACAGGGGTCCGCCTACGAGCAGTACTTC.

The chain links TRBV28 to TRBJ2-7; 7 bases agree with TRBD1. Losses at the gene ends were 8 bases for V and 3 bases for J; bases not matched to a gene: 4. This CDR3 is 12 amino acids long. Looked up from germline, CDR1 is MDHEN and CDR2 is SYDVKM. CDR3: CASRTGSYEQYF. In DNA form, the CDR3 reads TGTGCCAGCCGGACAGGAAGCTACGAGCAGTACTTC.

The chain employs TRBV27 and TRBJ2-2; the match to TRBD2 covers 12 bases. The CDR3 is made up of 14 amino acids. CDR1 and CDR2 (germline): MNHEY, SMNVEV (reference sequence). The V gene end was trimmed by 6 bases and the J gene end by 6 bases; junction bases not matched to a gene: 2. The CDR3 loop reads CASRLAGGPGELFF. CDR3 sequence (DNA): TGTGCCAGCAGACTAGCGGGAGGTCCCGGGGAGCTGTTTTTT.

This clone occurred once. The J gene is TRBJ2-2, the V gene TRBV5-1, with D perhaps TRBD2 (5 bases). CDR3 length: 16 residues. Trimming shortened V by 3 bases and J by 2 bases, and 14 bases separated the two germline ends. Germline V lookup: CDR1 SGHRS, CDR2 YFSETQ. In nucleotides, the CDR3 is TGCGCCAGCAGCTCGTCGCGGGCAGTCAACACCGGGGAGCTGTTTTTT. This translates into CASSSSRAVNTGELFF.

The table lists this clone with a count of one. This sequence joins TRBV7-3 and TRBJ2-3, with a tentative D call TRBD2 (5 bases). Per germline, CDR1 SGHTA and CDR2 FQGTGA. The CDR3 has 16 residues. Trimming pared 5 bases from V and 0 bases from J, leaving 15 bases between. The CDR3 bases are TGTGCCAGCAGCGCAGGAGGCGGCATCAGCACAGATACGCAGTATTTT. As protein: CASSAGGGISTDTQYF.

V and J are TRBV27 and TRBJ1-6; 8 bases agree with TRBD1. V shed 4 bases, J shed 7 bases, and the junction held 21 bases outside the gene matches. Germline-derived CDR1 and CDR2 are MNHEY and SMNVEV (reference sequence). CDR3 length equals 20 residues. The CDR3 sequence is CASSWGVGQARPYWNSPLHF. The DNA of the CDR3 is TGTGCCAGCAGTTGGGGGGTGGGACAGGCAAGACCCTATTGGAATTCACCCCTCCACTTT.

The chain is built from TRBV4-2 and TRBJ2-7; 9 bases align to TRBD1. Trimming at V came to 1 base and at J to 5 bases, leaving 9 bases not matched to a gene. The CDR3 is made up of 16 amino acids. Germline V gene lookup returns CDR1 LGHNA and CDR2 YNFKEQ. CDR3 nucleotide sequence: TGTGCCAGCAGCCAAGGGGACAGGGAATATGACGACGAGCAGTACTTC. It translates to CASSQGDREYDDEQYF.

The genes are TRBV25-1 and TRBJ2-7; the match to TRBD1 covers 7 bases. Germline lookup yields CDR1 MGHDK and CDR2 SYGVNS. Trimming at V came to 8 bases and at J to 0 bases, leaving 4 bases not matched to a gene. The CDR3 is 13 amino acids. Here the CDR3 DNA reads TGTGCCAGCCAGACAGGGAGCTCCTACGAGCAGTACTTC. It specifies CASQTGSSYEQYF.

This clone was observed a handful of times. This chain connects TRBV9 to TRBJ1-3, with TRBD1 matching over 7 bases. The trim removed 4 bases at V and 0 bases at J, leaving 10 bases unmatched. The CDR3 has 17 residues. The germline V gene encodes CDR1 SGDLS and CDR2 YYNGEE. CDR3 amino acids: CASSTRTGRSSGNTIYF. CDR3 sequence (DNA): TGTGCCAGCAGCACCCGGACAGGCCGGAGCTCTGGAAACACCATATATTTT. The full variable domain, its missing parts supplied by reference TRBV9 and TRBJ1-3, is DSGVTQTPKHLITATGQRVTLRCSPRSGDLSVYWYQQSLDQGLQFLIQYYNGEERAKGNILERFSAQQFPDLHSELNLSSLELGDSALYFCASSTRTGRSSGNTIYFGEGSWLTVV.

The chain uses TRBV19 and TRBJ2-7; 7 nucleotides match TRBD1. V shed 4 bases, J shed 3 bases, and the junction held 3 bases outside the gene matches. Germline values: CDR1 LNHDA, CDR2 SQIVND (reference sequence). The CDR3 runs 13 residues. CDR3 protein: CASSKQGNYEQYF. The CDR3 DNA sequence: TGTGCCAGTAGTAAACAGGGGAACTACGAGCAGTACTTC.

CDR3 nucleotides: TGTGCCAGCAGTGAAACACCGACTAGCGGTGCCTACGAGCAGTACTTC. This gives the protein CASSETPTSGAYEQYF. The rearrangement links TRBV2 to TRBJ2-7; TRBD2 agrees at 9 bases. The CDR3 is 16 amino acids. In germline, CDR1 is SNHLY, CDR2 FYNNEI. V gave up 2 bases and J gave up 2 bases; unmatched junction bases: 7. The full variable domain, rest sourced from reference TRBV2 and TRBJ2-7, is EPEVTQTPSHQVTQMGQEVILRCVPISNHLYFYWYRQILGQKVEFLVSFYNNEISEKSEIFDDQFSVERPDGSNFTLKIRSTKLEDSAMYFCASSETPTSGAYEQYFGPGTRLTVT.

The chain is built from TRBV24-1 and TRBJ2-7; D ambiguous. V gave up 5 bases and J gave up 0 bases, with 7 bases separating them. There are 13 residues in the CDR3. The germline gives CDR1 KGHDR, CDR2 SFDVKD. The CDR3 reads CATSGHNSYEQYF. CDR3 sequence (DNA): TGTGCCACCAGTGGCCACAACTCCTACGAGCAGTACTTC.

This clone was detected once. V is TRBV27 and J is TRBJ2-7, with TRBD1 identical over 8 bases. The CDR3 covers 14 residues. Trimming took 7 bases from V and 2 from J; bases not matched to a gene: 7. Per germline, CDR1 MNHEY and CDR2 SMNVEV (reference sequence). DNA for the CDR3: TGTGCCAGCACCCCCGGGACAGGACCCTACGAGCAGTACTTC. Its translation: CASTPGTGPYEQYF.

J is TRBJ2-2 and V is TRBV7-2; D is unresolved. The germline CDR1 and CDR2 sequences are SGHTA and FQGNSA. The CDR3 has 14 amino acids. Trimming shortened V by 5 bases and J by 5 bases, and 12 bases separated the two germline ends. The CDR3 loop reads CASSPGLRTGELFF. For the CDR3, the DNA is TGTGCCAGCAGCCCGGGTCTGAGGACCGGGGAGCTGTTTTTT.

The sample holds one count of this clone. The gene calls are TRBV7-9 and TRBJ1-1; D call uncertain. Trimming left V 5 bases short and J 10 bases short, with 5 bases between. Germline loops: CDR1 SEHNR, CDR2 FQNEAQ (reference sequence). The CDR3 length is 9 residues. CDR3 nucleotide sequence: TGTGCCAGCAGCCTACCAGCTTTCTTT. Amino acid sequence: CASSLPAFF.

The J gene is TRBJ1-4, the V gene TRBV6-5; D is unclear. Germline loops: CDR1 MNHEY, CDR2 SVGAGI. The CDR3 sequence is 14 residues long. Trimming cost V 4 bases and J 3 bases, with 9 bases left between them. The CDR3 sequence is CASSSTQANEKLFF. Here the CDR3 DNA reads TGTGCCAGCAGTTCGACCCAGGCTAATGAAAAACTGTTTTTT.

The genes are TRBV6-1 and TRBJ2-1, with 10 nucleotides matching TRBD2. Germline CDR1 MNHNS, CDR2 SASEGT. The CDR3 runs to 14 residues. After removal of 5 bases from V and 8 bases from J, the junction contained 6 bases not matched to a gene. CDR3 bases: TGTGCCAGCAGTTTACTAGCGGGAACGGATGAGCAGTTCTTC. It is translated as CASSLLAGTDEQFF.

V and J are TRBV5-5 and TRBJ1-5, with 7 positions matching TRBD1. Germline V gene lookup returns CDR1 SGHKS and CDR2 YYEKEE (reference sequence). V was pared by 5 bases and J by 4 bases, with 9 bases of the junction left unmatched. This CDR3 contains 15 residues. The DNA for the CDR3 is TGTGCCAGCAGTTCCGGGACAGTGGAAAATCAGCCCCAGCATTTT. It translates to CASSSGTVENQPQHF.

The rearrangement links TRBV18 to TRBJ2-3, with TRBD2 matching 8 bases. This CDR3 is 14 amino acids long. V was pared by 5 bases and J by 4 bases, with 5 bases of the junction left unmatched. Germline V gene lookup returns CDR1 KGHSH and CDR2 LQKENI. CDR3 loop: CASSTSGSPDTQYF. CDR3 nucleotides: TGTGCCAGCTCAACAAGCGGGAGCCCAGATACGCAGTATTTT.